Described below is a single TCR beta chain sequence and its context. Its specificity is not known. CDR3 size: 15 residues. V lost 7 bases to trimming and J lost 4 bases; unmatched junction nucleotides: 11. Germline CDR1 reads MNHNS; CDR2 reads SASEGT. These data belong to a study of OX40 agonist ivuxolimab in advanced cancers. Background on the study: Patients took ivuxolimab, an agonistic anti-OX40 (CD134) antibody. Patient treatment consisted of intravenous ivuxolimab administration every 2 weeks at 0.01 to 10 mg/kg. From 23 to 79 years was the age range, with a mean of 60 years, and over 80% were male. General study points: Blood T cells, both CD4+ and CD8+, expanded clonally by week 6 at 0.1 to 3.0 mg/kg.

Sequenced by immunoSEQ multiplex PCR; TCRdb stores in-frame clones only, minus some. Of tens of thousands of clones listed, about 86% are singletons. The J gene is TRBJ1-1, the V gene TRBV6-1, with 8 positions matching TRBD1. The sample in question was CD4+ or CD8+ T cells sorted from blood, obtained in a trial of the OX40 agonist ivuxolimab. This clonotype originated in an adult with an advanced solid tumor such as melanoma, head and neck, liver or kidney cancer. CDR3 amino acids: CASKGTGEWGTEAFF. CDR3 DNA: TGTGCCAGCAAAGGGACAGGAGAGTGGGGCACTGAAGCTTTCTTT.